The entry below describes one T cell receptor (beta chain). This sample was included in a study of blood T cell repertoires in COVID-19. Study information: From T cells, B-cell-depleted T cells, or PBMCs came the material, which was cDNA or gDNA.

Germline values: CDR1 MNHEY, CDR2 SVGAGI. CDR3 length: 15 residues. With 5 bases removed from V and 0 bases from J, the gap between germline ends came to 11 bases. Here immunoSEQ multiplex PCR was the method, and the copy in TCRdb shows in-frame clones only, minus some. The data hold fewer than 250,000 clones, with more than 85% observed a single time. The source is a man aged 25 to 40 with acute or convalescent COVID-19. Source material: peripheral blood. The V and J genes are TRBV6-5 and TRBJ1-5; tentatively, D is TRBD1 (5 bases). The CDR3 DNA reads TGTGCCAGCAGTCATGACAGATCTAGCAATCAGCCCCAGCATTTT. Its protein is CASSHDRSSNQPQHF.